The entry below describes one TCR beta chain. What it recognizes is unknown. The source of the sample is a study of cytomegalovirus exposure and HLA in healthy donors. Study-level information: Samples from HLA-typed donors yielded around 85 million unique TCRs in an early data release. Broader study findings: Later analysis showed TCR association rates varying by HLA locus, highest for DRB1 and lowest for HLA-C. Later analysis identified around 15,000 TCR beta sequences associated with HLA alleles, using a false discovery rate threshold of 0.05. Apart from CMV serostatus, no immune exposure information was available.

The PCR used 60 Vbeta and 13 Jbeta primers. Assay: immunoSEQ multiplex PCR; the TCRdb copy retains only in-frame clones and omits some. The sample contains 100,000 to 150,000 clones, 82% of which appear only once. The length of the CDR3 is 16 residues. The V gene lost 0 bases and the J gene lost 2 bases, with 14 bases spanning the gap. The V gene's germline CDR1 is SNHLY and CDR2 FYNNEI. Sequenced sample: PBMCs. V usage is TRBV2 and J usage is TRBJ2-7; D is perhaps TRBD2 (5 bases). This TCR was recovered from a male donor in good health and CMV-seropositive. CDR3 nucleotide sequence: TGTGCCAGCAGTGAAGCGATTAGCGAGGTAACCTACGAGCAGTACTTC. Its translation: CASSEAISEVTYEQYF.